These T cell receptor beta chains were read from a single sample in a study of tumor-infiltrating lymphocytes in localized non-small cell lung cancer. The table came from immunoSEQ multiplex PCR; TCRdb's copy has only in-frame clones and leaves some out. The sample includes over 5,500 clones, just under 65% of them seen just once. The sequencing input was uninvolved lung tissue not adjacent to the tumor. These receptors all come from a human donor with non-small cell lung cancer. Each CDR3 is given with its conserved first and last residue. D genes are given only for firm matches. Only some rows state a clone size, as once, few, many or a class for expanded clones.

TRBV11-2	TRBJ1-5	-	TRBD1	13	TGTGCCAGCAGCGGTACAGGGGATCAGCCCCAGCATTTT	CASSGTGDQPQHF
TRBV7-9	TRBJ1-1	-	-	15	TGTGCCAGCAGCTTAGCGTTTGGAATGAACACTGAAGCTTTCTTT	CASSLAFGMNTEAFF
TRBV20-1	TRBJ1-2	-	-	11	TGCAGCGCCCCTCCGAACTATGGCTACACCTTC	CSAPPNYGYTF
TRBV2	TRBJ2-1	once	-	11	TGTGCCAGCAGCCTCAACAATGAGCAGTTCTTC	CASSLNNEQFF
TRBV7-2	TRBJ2-1	once	TRBD2	14	TGTGCCAGCAGCTTTTCCCTAGCGGGGCATGAGCAGTTCTTC	CASSFSLAGHEQFF
TRBV20-1	TRBJ1-2	few	-	11	TGCAGTGCTATCGTTGGGCGGGGCTACACCTTC	CSAIVGRGYTF
TRBV27	TRBJ2-2	-	-	15	TGTGCCAGCAGGCTGACGTGGGGGAATACCGGGGAGCTGTTTTTT	CASRLTWGNTGELFF
TRBV7-8	TRBJ1-6	-	-	15	TGTGCCAGCAGCTCAAACAGCGAGCGAAATTCACCCCTCCACTTT	CASSSNSERNSPLHF
TRBV6-5	TRBJ2-5	-	-	14	TGTGCCAGCAGTTACTCGTACAGACGAAGTGACCAGTACTTC	CASSYSYRRSDQYF
TRBV4-3	TRBJ1-1	-	TRBD1	15	TGCGCCAGCAGCAAGGCGGGACAGGGAGGGACTGAAGCTTTCTTT	CASSKAGQGGTEAFF
TRBV6-5	TRBJ1-1	-	-	15	TGTGCCAGCAGTCTAAACAGGGCCGGGGACACTGAAGCTTTCTTT	CASSLNRAGDTEAFF